This entry lists 22 T cell receptor beta chains sequenced from one sample in a study of T cell responses to AZD1222 COVID-19 vaccine. Produced via immunoSEQ multiplex PCR; TCRdb's table is partial and in-frame only. The sample has 140,000 or so clones, 80% to 95% seen once. Specimen: peripheral blood, collected on day 0 of AZD1222 vaccination. The receptors were sampled from an adult in good health.

The chain uses TRBV5-1 and TRBJ2-6; 7 nucleotides match TRBD1. Germline CDR1 SGHRS, CDR2 YFSETQ. The CDR3 is made up of 18 amino acids. With V trimmed by 4 bases and J by 0 bases, 10 bases remained unmatched. The CDR3 sequence is CASSVGGRGFSGANVLTF. The CDR3 DNA sequence: TGCGCCAGCAGCGTAGGGGGCCGGGGTTTCTCTGGGGCCAACGTCCTGACTTTC.

The chain uses TRBV5-4 and TRBJ2-7; 15 positions match TRBD2. Germline V lookup: CDR1 SGHNT, CDR2 YYREEE (reference sequence). Unmatched junction bases numbered 3, after V lost 4 bases and J lost 4 bases. The CDR3 is 15 amino acids. CDR3 coding DNA: TGTGCCAGCAGCCGAGGACTAGCGGGAGGGTACGAGCAGTACTTC. Translation: CASSRGLAGGYEQYF.

V usage is TRBV29-1 and J usage is TRBJ1-1; TRBD1 might be the D (6 bases). Trimming took off 4 bases at V and 2 bases at J, with 11 bases between the two ends. The CDR3 covers 13 residues. Germline lookup yields CDR1 SQVTM and CDR2 ANQGSEA. The CDR3 DNA sequence: TGCAGCGTTGGCCCGGGACATAACACTGAAGCTTTCTTT. It yields the protein CSVGPGHNTEAFF.

The chain combines TRBV18 with TRBJ1-1, with 12 bases identical to TRBD1. Germline V CDR1 and CDR2: KGHSH, LQKENI. The V segment lost 3 bases and the J segment 7 bases; nucleotides outside the gene matches: 3. CDR3 length equals 14 residues. The CDR3 loop is CASSPGTGGGEAFF. For the CDR3, the DNA is TGTGCCAGCTCACCTGGGACAGGGGGCGGTGAAGCTTTCTTT.

The chain recombines TRBV18 with TRBJ2-1; D is perhaps TRBD1 or TRBD2 (5 bases each). The length of the CDR3 is 13 residues. V was shortened by 2 bases and J by 10 bases, with 12 bases between the two germline ends. Per the germline V gene, CDR1 is KGHSH and CDR2 is LQKENI. The chain's CDR3 is CASSPGRDLEQFF. CDR3 coding DNA: TGTGCCAGCTCACCAGGCCGGGACCTCGAGCAGTTCTTC.

The CDR3 loop reads CASSSPGRGDEKLFF. Here the CDR3 DNA reads TGTGCCAGCAGTTCCCCCGGGCGGGGCGATGAAAAACTGTTTTTT. J is TRBJ1-4 and V is TRBV27; D is perhaps TRBD1 (5 bases). Per the germline V gene, CDR1 is MNHEY and CDR2 is SMNVEV (reference sequence). The CDR3 sequence is 15 residues long. V lost 4 bases, J lost 6 bases, and 15 bases lay in between. The full variable domain, its missing parts supplied by reference TRBV27 and TRBJ1-4, is EAQVTQNPRYLITVTGKKLTVTCSQNMNHEYMSWYRQDPGLGLRQIYYSMNVEVTDKGDVPEGYKVSRKEKRNFPLILESPSPNQTSLYFCASSSPGRGDEKLFFGSGTQLSVL.

The chain couples TRBV5-5 to TRBJ1-1; no firm D call. CDR1 is SGHKS, CDR2 YYEKEE, per germline (reference sequence). Trimming removed 4 bases from V and 0 bases from J, with 19 bases in between. The CDR3 is 17 amino acids. CDR3 DNA sequence: TGTGCCAGCAGCCCACCCGGCAGGTCCCCTGTGAACACTGAAGCTTTCTTT. This sequence encodes CASSPPGRSPVNTEAFF.

The V call is TRBV6-5, the J call TRBJ2-3; TRBD2 matches at 14 bases. The V segment lost 6 bases and the J segment 5 bases; nucleotides outside the gene matches: 4. Germline assignment: CDR1 MNHEY and CDR2 SVGAGI. CDR3 length: 15 residues. CDR3 nucleotide sequence: TGTGCCAGCAGGCGACTAGCGGGAGGGGGAGATACGCAGTATTTT. This gives the protein CASRRLAGGGDTQYF.

The chain employs TRBV18 and TRBJ2-7; D is ambiguous. Looked up from germline, CDR1 is KGHSH and CDR2 is LQKENI. V was clipped by 1 base and J by 0 bases, with 10 bases between them. This CDR3 is built from 15 residues. CDR3 amino acids: CASSPLRVRSYEQYF. The CDR3 DNA sequence: TGTGCCAGCTCACCACTTAGAGTTCGCTCCTACGAGCAGTACTTC.

The genes are TRBV11-2 and TRBJ2-7; 8 bases are a match to TRBD2. CDR1 is SGHAT, CDR2 FQNNGV, per germline. This CDR3 contains 14 residues. V shed 3 bases and J 9 bases; nucleotides not matched to a gene: 10. In DNA, the CDR3 is TGTGCCAGCAGCTTGAGCGGGGGTCGGGCTGGGCAGTACTTC. Translated: CASSLSGGRAGQYF.

The chain joins TRBV13 to TRBJ2-1; D is undetermined. V lost 5 bases and J lost 7, with 21 bases in between. The CDR3 has 16 amino acids. Looked up from germline, CDR1 is PRHDT and CDR2 is FYEKMQ (reference sequence). The CDR3 DNA reads TGTGCCAGCAGCCTACTTGCCCTGAGAACGCGAAATGAGCAGTTCTTC. It translates to CASSLLALRTRNEQFF. Filled out from reference TRBV13 and TRBJ2-1, the complete variable domain reads AAGVIQSPRHLIKEKRETATLKCYPIPRHDTVYWYQQGPGQDPQFLISFYEKMQSDKGSIPDRFSAQQFSDYHSELNMSSLELGDSALYFCASSLLALRTRNEQFFGPGTRLTVL.

The CDR3 region has the DNA TGTGCCAGCACCCAGAAGGGACTGGGCCAAGAGACCCAGTACTTC. This sequence encodes CASTQKGLGQETQYF. This chain joins TRBV2 and TRBJ2-5; D is perhaps TRBD2 (6 bases). Trimming removed 7 bases from V and 1 base from J, with 16 bases in between. Germline V gene lookup returns CDR1 SNHLY and CDR2 FYNNEI. This CDR3 region has 15 residues.

The chain employs TRBV5-1 and TRBJ2-3, with TRBD2 matching 10 bases. V shed 5 bases, J shed 2 bases, and the junction held 8 bases outside the gene matches. Germline V CDR1 and CDR2: SGHRS, YFSETQ. CDR3 length equals 16 residues. CDR3 protein: CASSEREGRFTDTQYF. CDR3 sequence (DNA): TGCGCCAGCAGTGAGCGGGAGGGCCGTTTCACAGATACGCAGTATTTT.

This chain links TRBV27 with TRBJ1-1, with TRBD1 as a possible D gene (5 bases). The CDR3 length is 15 residues. V lost 0 bases to trimming and J lost 1 base, with 9 bases between them. Germline CDR1 is MNHEY and CDR2 is SMNVEV (reference sequence). The CDR3 loop is CASSLSLTGNTEAFF. CDR3 DNA: TGTGCCAGCAGTTTATCGCTTACAGGGAACACTGAAGCTTTCTTT.

The rearrangement uses TRBV7-8 and TRBJ1-1; 9 bases map to TRBD1. This CDR3 has 13 residues. Germline-derived CDR1 and CDR2 are SGHVS and FQNEAQ. V dropped 3 bases and J dropped 5; count of bases not matched to a gene: 1. Here the CDR3 DNA reads TGTGCCAGCAGCTTGGACAGGGGAACTGAAGCTTTCTTT. Translating gives CASSLDRGTEAFF.

The chain recombines TRBV6-4 with TRBJ2-1, with 12 positions matching TRBD2. This CDR3 region has 15 residues. Unmatched junction bases numbered 6, after V lost 5 bases and J lost 7 bases. Germline CDR1 and CDR2: MRHNA and SNTAGT. CDR3 sequence: CASSLTSGSGNEQFF. The CDR3 coding sequence is TGTGCCAGCAGTTTGACTAGCGGGAGCGGAAATGAGCAGTTCTTC.

This chain joins TRBV7-9 and TRBJ2-5; TRBD2 matches 8 bases. Germline CDR1 reads SEHNR; CDR2 reads FQNEAQ (reference sequence). The CDR3 is made up of 15 amino acids. CDR3 sequence (DNA): TGTGCAGCGGGGGTAGGCAGGGTAGTCGGAGAGACCCAGTACTTC. Translated, it gives CAAGVGRVVGETQYF. The full variable domain, in which reference TRBV7-9 and TRBJ2-5 provide the parts outside the CDR3, is DTGVSQNPRHKITKRGQNVTFRCDPISEHNRLYWYRQTLGQGPEFLTYFQNEAQLEKSRLLSDRFSAERPKGSFSTLEIQRTEQGDSAMYLCAAGVGRVVGETQYFGPGTRLLVL.

The chain is built from TRBV28 and TRBJ2-1; 10 nucleotides match TRBD1. This CDR3 has 15 residues. Germline CDR1 is MDHEN and CDR2 is SYDVKM. V dropped 6 bases and J dropped 10; count of bases not matched to a gene: 12. The CDR3 DNA follows: TGTGCCAGCAGCCCAAGAGACAGGGGGCGTAGGGAGCAGTTCTTC. This encodes CASSPRDRGRREQFF.

This rearrangement joins TRBV18 to TRBJ2-1; D is uncertain. There are 11 residues in the CDR3. Germline V gene sequence: CDR1 KGHSH, CDR2 LQKENI. Trimming took off 1 base at V and 9 bases at J, with 4 bases between the two ends. CDR3 nucleotide sequence: TGTGCCAGCTCACCACGGGCTGAGCAGTTCTTC. This sequence encodes CASSPRAEQFF.

Here the CDR3 reads CASNKAGPGTEAFF. The CDR3 nucleotides are TGTGCCAGCAATAAGGCGGGGCCGGGCACTGAAGCTTTCTTT. V usage is TRBV6-5 and J usage is TRBJ1-1, with D perhaps TRBD1 (5 bases). CDR3 length equals 14 residues. The germline V and J ends were trimmed by 7 bases and 4 bases, with 16 bases remaining between them. From germline, CDR1 is MNHEY and CDR2 SVGAGI.

This clone appeared a single time. The genes are TRBV2 and TRBJ1-5; no firm D call. Germline CDR1 SNHLY, CDR2 FYNNEI. The CDR3 length is 17 residues. The V end was cut by 3 bases, the J end by 4 bases, with 19 bases between. The CDR3 DNA follows: TGTGCCAGCAGTGAGGATAAAATGACGGTTACAAATCAGCCCCAGCATTTT. Its translation is CASSEDKMTVTNQPQHF.

In its sample, this clone was seen once. V usage is TRBV7-9 and J usage is TRBJ2-7; D may be TRBD1 or TRBD2 (6 bases each). V lost 5 bases to trimming and J lost 6 bases, with 17 bases between them. This CDR3 contains 14 residues. CDR1 is SEHNR and CDR2 is FQNEAQ in the germline V gene (reference sequence). The CDR3: CASSPRTRGAEQYF. The CDR3 coding sequence is TGTGCCAGCAGCCCCCGGACGAGGGGGGCCGAGCAGTACTTC.